This TCR beta chain was profiled in a study of T cells in Graves' hyperthyroidism and ophthalmopathy. Findings and caveats of the study: In the analysis, a 13 V-J model separated ophthalmopathy from stable hyperthyroidism. Most expanded thyroid clonotypes above 0.001 recurred in blood.

V was clipped by 1 base and J by 5 bases; unmatched bases: 9. The CDR3 has 16 residues. The V gene's germline CDR1 is SGHTA and CDR2 FQGNSA. There were TCR beta CDR3 regions amplified from RNA transcripts. HTBI primers drove first-round RT-PCR of the TCR CDR3. MiXCR was run by TCRdb on the multiplex PCR reads, yielding one entry per CDR3 protein. The sample shows around 500,000 distinct CDR3 sequences, around 13% of them seen only once. The patients, who ranged from 18 to 65 in age, presented with newly diagnosed hyperthyroidism lasting under 2 months. This clonotype has just a few counts. What it binds is not known.

The sequencing input was blood. The clonotype originates from a woman aged 40 to 50 with Graves' hyperthyroidism. The V call is TRBV7-2, the J call TRBJ2-5; TRBD2 matches 8 bases. CDR3 bases: TGTGCCAGCAGCTTAGGACTAGCGACGCTGAGGGAGACCCAGTACTTC. Translation gives CASSLGLATLRETQYF. The variable domain in full, with the rest retrieved from reference TRBV7-2 and TRBJ2-5, is GAGVSQSPSNKVTEKGKDVELRCDPISGHTALYWYRQSLGQGLEFLIYFQGNSAPDKSGLPSDRFSAERTGGSVSTLTIQRTQQEDSAVYLCASSLGLATLRETQYFGPGTRLLVL.